Listed below are T cell receptor beta chains from one sample, sequenced in a study of somatic mutations in cytotoxic T cells in rheumatoid arthritis. Repertoires were generated with immunoSEQ multiplex PCR, while TCRdb's copy carries only in-frame clones and drops some. The sample comprises fewer than 20,000 clones, roughly 70% of which are singletons, and 20% to 25% rests with the top ten. Specimen: CD8+ T cells sorted from blood. The origin of the receptors is an older woman in good health. CDR3s include the opening cysteine and the closing phenylalanine or tryptophan. Fields, in order: clone size, V gene, D gene, J gene, CDR3 DNA, CDR3 protein. The D gene is left open where the match is weak. Clone size is shown for a subset of rows, as once, few, many or a class of expanded clone.

>NA|TRBV5-6|NA|TRBJ2-2
TGTGCCAGCAGCCCTATGACCGGGGAGCTGTTTTTT
CASSPMTGELFF
>medium-sized|TRBV9|NA|TRBJ1-1
TGTGCCAGCAGCGGAACAGGGAGTACTGAAGCTTTCTTT
CASSGTGSTEAFF
>NA|TRBV2|NA|TRBJ2-2
TGTGCCAGCAGTGATGGCCGGGACACCGGGGAGCTGTTTTTT
CASSDGRDTGELFF
>NA|TRBV10-2|TRBD2|TRBJ2-1
TGCGCCAGCAGCGGAGGGGCGGGGGAGAGCTCCTACAATGAGCAGTTCTTC
CASSGGAGESSYNEQFF
>NA|TRBV19|NA|TRBJ2-3
TGTGCCAGTAGTGCCCTACTAGATACGCAGTATTTT
CASSALLDTQYF
>NA|TRBV6-5|NA|TRBJ1-4
TGTGCCAGTGGCCAGGTAGTTCATGATGTAAAACTGTTTTTT
CASGQVVHDVKLFF
>few|TRBV7-6|NA|TRBJ1-4
TGTGCCAGCAGCCGGGACACCGGAAATGAAAAACTGTTTTTT
CASSRDTGNEKLFF
>once|TRBV27|NA|TRBJ2-2
TGTGCCAGCAGTTGGATCCCCCCCGGGGAGCTGTTTTTT
CASSWIPPGELFF
>once|TRBV19|NA|TRBJ2-7
TGTGCCAGTAGTTCCTCGTCCCGCTACGAGCAGTACTTC
CASSSSSRYEQYF
>NA|TRBV6-1|NA|TRBJ1-2
TGTGCCAGCAGTGAAACAGGGAAGGACGGCTACACCTTC
CASSETGKDGYTF
>NA|TRBV5-1|NA|TRBJ2-7
TGCGCCAGCAGCCCAGAAAACTTTTACGAGCAGTACTTC
CASSPENFYEQYF
>few|TRBV6-1|TRBD1|TRBJ1-2
TGTGCCAGCAGTGACCTAGGGGACAGACTTTATGGCTACACCTTC
CASSDLGDRLYGYTF
>NA|TRBV21-1|NA|TRBJ1-3
TGTGCCAGCAGCAAAGCGCCCAGTCGGGACAGCGGTGCTGAGGGCTCTGGAAACACCATATATTTT
CASSKAPSRDSGAEGSGNTIYF
>NA|TRBV5-6|NA|TRBJ1-1
TGTGCCAGCAGCCTGGGAGGAGGGGCAGCTTTCTTT
CASSLGGGAAFF
>few|TRBV10-2|NA|TRBJ1-2
TGCGCCAGCAGCCCTGGAGCTAACTATGGCTACACCTTC
CASSPGANYGYTF
>NA|TRBV7-8|TRBD2|TRBJ2-5
TGTGCCAGCAGCCCCGTAGCGGGGCAAGAGACCCAGTACTTC
CASSPVAGQETQYF
>NA|TRBV5-6|TRBD1|TRBJ1-1
TGTGCCAGCAGCAGAGAGGGGGCCTTGAACACTGAAGCTTTCTTT
CASSREGALNTEAFF
>NA|TRBV2|NA|TRBJ1-1
TGTGCCACCAGGGAGTACACTGAAGCTTTCTTT
CATREYTEAFF
>NA|TRBV29-1|TRBD1|TRBJ2-7
TGCAGCGTTGAAGTGGGAACAGGGGGGTACGAGCAGTACTTC
CSVEVGTGGYEQYF
>NA|TRBV6-5|NA|TRBJ1-6
TGTGCCAGCAGTTACTCGACATTACAGCAGAATTCACCCCTCCACTTT
CASSYSTLQQNSPLHF
>once|TRBV4-1|NA|TRBJ1-2
TGCGCCAGCAGCCAAGATCTGCAGCTTAGGGGCTACACCTTC
CASSQDLQLRGYTF
>NA|TRBV27|NA|TRBJ2-3
TGTGCCAGCAGGTCGAGTGGGATTCGCACAGATACGCAGTATTTT
CASRSSGIRTDTQYF
>NA|TRBV5-1|NA|TRBJ2-7
TGCGCCCGCGCTGGGACACTTAGCTCCTACGAGCAGTACTTC
CARAGTLSSYEQYF
>NA|TRBV10-1|NA|TRBJ2-3
TGCGCCAGCAGTGAGGTTGGGGTCTCAGATACGCAGTATTTT
CASSEVGVSDTQYF
>NA|TRBV7-8|NA|TRBJ1-4
TGTGCCAGCAGCTTAGTGGGAAATGAAAAACTGTTTTTT
CASSLVGNEKLFF
>NA|TRBV19|TRBD1|TRBJ2-1
TGTGCCAGTAGTATCGGGACAGGGCCCTACAATGAGCAGTTCTTC
CASSIGTGPYNEQFF